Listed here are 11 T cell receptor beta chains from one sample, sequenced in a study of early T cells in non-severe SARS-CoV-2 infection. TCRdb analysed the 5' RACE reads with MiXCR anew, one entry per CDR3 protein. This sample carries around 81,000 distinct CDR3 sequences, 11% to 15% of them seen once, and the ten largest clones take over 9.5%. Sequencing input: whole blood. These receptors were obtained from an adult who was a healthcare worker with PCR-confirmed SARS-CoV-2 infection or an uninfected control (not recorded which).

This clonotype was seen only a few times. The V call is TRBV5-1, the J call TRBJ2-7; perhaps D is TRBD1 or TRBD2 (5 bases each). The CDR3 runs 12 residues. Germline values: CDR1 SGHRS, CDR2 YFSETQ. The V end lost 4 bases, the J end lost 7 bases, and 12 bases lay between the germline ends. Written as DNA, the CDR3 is TGCGCCAGCAGCCCCGGGACCGGGGAGCAGTACTTC. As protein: CASSPGTGEQYF.

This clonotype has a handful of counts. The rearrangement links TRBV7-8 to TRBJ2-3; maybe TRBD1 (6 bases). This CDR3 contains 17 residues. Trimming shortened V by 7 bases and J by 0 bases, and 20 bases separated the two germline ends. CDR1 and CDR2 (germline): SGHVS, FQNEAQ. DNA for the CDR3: TGTGCCAGCAATAATGGGTTGGGGACACTTAGCACAGATACGCAGTATTTT. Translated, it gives CASNNGLGTLSTDTQYF.

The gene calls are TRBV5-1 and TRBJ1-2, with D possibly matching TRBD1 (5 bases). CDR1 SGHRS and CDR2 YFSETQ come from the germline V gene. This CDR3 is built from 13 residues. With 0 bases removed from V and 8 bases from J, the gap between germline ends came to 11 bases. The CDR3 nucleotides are TGCGCCAGCAGCTTGGATTGGGGCTCGGGCTACACCTTC. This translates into CASSLDWGSGYTF.

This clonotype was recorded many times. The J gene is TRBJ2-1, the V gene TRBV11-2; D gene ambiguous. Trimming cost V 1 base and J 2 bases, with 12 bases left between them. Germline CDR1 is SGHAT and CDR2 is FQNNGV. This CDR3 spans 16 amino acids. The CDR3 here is CASSLVGRKPYNEQFF. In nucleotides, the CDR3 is TGTGCCAGCAGCTTAGTAGGCAGGAAACCCTACAATGAGCAGTTCTTC. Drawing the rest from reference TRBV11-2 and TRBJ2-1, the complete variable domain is EAGVAQSPRYKIIEKRQSVAFWCNPISGHATLYWYQQILGQGPKLLIQFQNNGVVDDSQLPKDRFSAERLKGVDSTLKIQPAKLEDSAVYLCASSLVGRKPYNEQFFGPGTRLTVL.

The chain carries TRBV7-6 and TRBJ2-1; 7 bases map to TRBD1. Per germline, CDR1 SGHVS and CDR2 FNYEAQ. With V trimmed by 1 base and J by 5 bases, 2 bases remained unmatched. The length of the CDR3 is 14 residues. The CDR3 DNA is TGTGCCAGCAGCTTAGGGGACAGAAACAATGAGCAGTTCTTC. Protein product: CASSLGDRNNEQFF.

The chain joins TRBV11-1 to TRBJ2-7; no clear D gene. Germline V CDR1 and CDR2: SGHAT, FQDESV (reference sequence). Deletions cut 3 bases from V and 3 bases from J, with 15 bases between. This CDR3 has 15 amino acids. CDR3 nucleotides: TGTGCCAGCAGCTTTCGTAATGGGCCCCACTACGAGCAGTACTTC. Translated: CASSFRNGPHYEQYF.

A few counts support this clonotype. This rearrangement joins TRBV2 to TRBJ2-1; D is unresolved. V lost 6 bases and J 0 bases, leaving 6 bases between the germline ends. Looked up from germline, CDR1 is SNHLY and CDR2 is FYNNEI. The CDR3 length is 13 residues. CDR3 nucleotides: TGTGCCAGCAGGGTAAGCTCCTACAATGAGCAGTTCTTC. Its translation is CASRVSSYNEQFF.

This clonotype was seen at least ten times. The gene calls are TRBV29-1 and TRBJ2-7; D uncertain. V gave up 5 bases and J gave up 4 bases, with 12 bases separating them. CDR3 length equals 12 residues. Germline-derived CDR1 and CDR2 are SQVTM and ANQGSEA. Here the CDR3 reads CSVKTNRYEQYF. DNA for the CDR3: TGCAGCGTTAAGACAAATCGGTACGAGCAGTACTTC.

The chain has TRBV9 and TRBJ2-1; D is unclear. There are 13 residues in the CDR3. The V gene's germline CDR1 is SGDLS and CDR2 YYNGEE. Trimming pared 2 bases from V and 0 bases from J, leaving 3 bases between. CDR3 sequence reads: CASSVGSYNEQFF. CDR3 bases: TGTGCCAGCAGCGTTGGCTCCTACAATGAGCAGTTCTTC.

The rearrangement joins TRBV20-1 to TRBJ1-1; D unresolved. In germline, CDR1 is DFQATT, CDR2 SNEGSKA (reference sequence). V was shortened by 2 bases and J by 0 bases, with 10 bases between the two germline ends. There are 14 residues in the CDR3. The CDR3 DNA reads TGCAGTGCTAGAAAGGGTCCCCTGAACACTGAAGCTTTCTTT. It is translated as CSARKGPLNTEAFF.

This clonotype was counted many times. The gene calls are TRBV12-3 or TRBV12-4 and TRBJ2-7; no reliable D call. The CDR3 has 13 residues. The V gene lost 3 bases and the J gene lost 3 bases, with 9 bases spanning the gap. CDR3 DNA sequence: TGTGCCAGCAGTTTGGGTTCCCGCTACGAGCAGTACTTC. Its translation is CASSLGSRYEQYF.